Reported below is one T cell receptor beta chain. TCRdb keeps only in-frame clones here, not all; method: immunoSEQ multiplex PCR. In the table there are about 2.4 million clones, approximately 90% of which are singletons. This CDR3 is built from 15 residues. The V segment lost 1 base and the J segment 6 bases; nucleotides outside the gene matches: 7. CDR1 is SGDLS and CDR2 is YYNGEE in the germline V gene. This specimen comes from a study of shared clonotypes between healthy human individuals. This rearrangement joins TRBV9 to TRBJ2-1, with 7 bases matching TRBD2. The sample was naive CD4+ T cells sorted from blood. Specified subset: CD45RA+ positively selected. This sequence was found in a man aged 18-30 years in good health. The CDR3 nucleotides read TGTGCCAGCAGCGTAATGGGGGAGGGCCGCAATGAGCAGTTCTTC. It is translated as CASSVMGEGRNEQFF.